The 30 T cell receptor beta chains presented below share a single source sample, sequenced in a study of neurological immune-mediated disorders. MiXCR, applied by TCRdb to the 5' RACE reads, yields one record per CDR3 protein. The table has approximately 41,000 distinct CDR3 sequences, more than 12% seen once. Material: CD4+ T cells from blood. These receptors all stem from a woman aged 55 to 70 with HTLV-1-associated myelopathy (HAM/TSP).

This clonotype has a count of ten or more. CDR3 protein: CASSIGTSFEQYF. The CDR3 bases are TGCGCCAGCAGCATTGGGACATCGTTCGAGCAGTACTTC. V gene TRBV5-1 combines with J gene TRBJ2-7; tentatively, D is TRBD1 (6 bases). CDR1 and CDR2 from the germline V gene are SGHRS and YFSETQ. V shed 4 bases and J shed 6 bases, with 14 bases lying between them. CDR3 size: 13 residues.

The table lists this clonotype with many counts. The chain uses TRBV4-1 and TRBJ1-2, with TRBD1 matching 10 bases. Trimming at V came to 6 bases and at J to 7 bases, leaving 29 bases not matched to a gene. Germline V gene data show CDR1 as MGHRA and CDR2 as YSYEKL. The CDR3 has 21 residues. As DNA, the CDR3 is TGCGCCAGCAGTCACTCCGGGACAGGGGATTGGGACAAGGCCTGGTGGGCTGGCTACACCTTC. Its protein is CASSHSGTGDWDKAWWAGYTF.

This clonotype was found many times. The chain joins TRBV6-5 to TRBJ1-5; the match to TRBD1 covers 9 bases. This CDR3 has 14 residues. Trimming cost V 6 bases and J 3 bases; bases outside gene matches: 3. Germline values: CDR1 MNHEY, CDR2 SVGAGI. CDR3 in amino acids: CASRTGGVNQPQHF. CDR3 coding DNA: TGTGCCAGCAGGACAGGGGGTGTCAATCAGCCCCAGCATTTT.

This clonotype occurred many times. The gene calls are TRBV21-1 and TRBJ2-2. TRBV21-1 is a pseudogene. This CDR3 has 14 residues. CDR3 sequence (DNA): TGTGCCAGCACCAGCAGTGGGGACACCGGGGAGCTGTTTTTT. This sequence encodes CASTSSGDTGELFF.

This clonotype was recorded at least ten times. The J gene is TRBJ1-2, the V gene TRBV11-2; 7 bases align to TRBD1. Losses at the gene ends were 6 bases for V and 8 bases for J; bases not matched to a gene: 15. The CDR3 contains 15 residues. CDR1 and CDR2 (germline): SGHAT, FQNNGV. CDR3 sequence reads: CASRQARDSYRGYTF. As DNA, the CDR3 is TGTGCCAGCAGACAGGCCCGGGACAGCTACAGGGGCTACACCTTC.

The chain links TRBV7-8 to TRBJ2-5; D gene unclear. Germline V gene data show CDR1 as SGHVS and CDR2 as FQNEAQ. The CDR3 contains 14 residues. Trimming took off 0 bases at V and 8 bases at J, with 13 bases between the two ends. The CDR3 DNA reads TGTGCCAGCAGCTTAGCTATTTCGGTAGATACCCAGTACTTC. As protein: CASSLAISVDTQYF.

This clonotype was detected many times. The rearrangement uses TRBV11-2 and TRBJ1-1, with D possibly being TRBD1 (6 bases). The CDR3 is 15 residues long. V shed 1 base and J shed 1 base, with 10 bases lying between them. Germline V gives CDR1 SGHAT, CDR2 FQNNGV. CDR3 sequence: CASSLVGRGNTEAFF. CDR3 nucleotide sequence: TGTGCCAGCAGCTTAGTGGGCAGGGGGAACACTGAAGCTTTCTTT.

The sample holds many counts of this clonotype. V and J are TRBV29-1 and TRBJ2-1; TRBD1 aligns across 8 bases. Germline-derived CDR1 and CDR2 are SQVTM and ANQGSEA. The ends lost 0 bases at V and 5 bases at J; junction bases unmatched: 6. This CDR3 spans 15 amino acids. The CDR3 bases are TGCAGCGTTGAAGAAGGGCAGGGGGCCGACAATGAGCAGTTCTTC. It translates to CSVEEGQGADNEQFF.

In this sample, this clonotype turned up many times. The CDR3 DNA sequence: TGCGCCAGCAGCTTGGATGGGACTAGCTCCTCAGATACGCAGTATTTT. Amino acids: CASSLDGTSSSDTQYF. This chain links TRBV5-1 with TRBJ2-3; 9 bases fit TRBD2. Trimming cost V 0 bases and J 4 bases; bases outside gene matches: 6. CDR1 and CDR2 (germline): SGHRS, YFSETQ. The CDR3 contains 16 residues.

This clonotype was seen ten or more times. V gene TRBV9 combines with J gene TRBJ1-2; 8 nucleotides line up with TRBD1. V trimming: 4 bases; J trimming: 5 bases; junction bases outside the gene matches: 13. The CDR3 sequence is 16 residues long. Per germline, CDR1 SGDLS and CDR2 YYNGEE. As DNA, the CDR3 is TGTGCCAGCAGCCCTCAGATGCAGGGGGCCGGATATGGCTACACCTTC. Translated, it gives CASSPQMQGAGYGYTF. The full variable domain, its missing parts supplied by reference TRBV9 and TRBJ1-2, is DSGVTQTPKHLITATGQRVTLRCSPRSGDLSVYWYQQSLDQGLQFLIQYYNGEERAKGNILERFSAQQFPDLHSELNLSSLELGDSALYFCASSPQMQGAGYGYTFGSGTRLTVV.

This clonotype was counted many times. This sequence joins TRBV7-9 and TRBJ1-2; no clear D. The germline V gene encodes CDR1 SEHNR and CDR2 FQNEAQ (reference sequence). The V end was cut by 4 bases, the J end by 5 bases, with 11 bases between. This CDR3 contains 13 residues. CDR3 sequence reads: CASSSSQYYGYTF. CDR3 nucleotide sequence: TGTGCCAGCAGCTCGTCACAGTATTATGGCTACACCTTC.

This clonotype is medium-sized (0.01 to 0.1%) within its sample. V gene TRBV20-1 combines with J gene TRBJ1-1; D not resolved. Trimming stripped 3 bases from V and 1 base from J, with 12 bases between. Looked up from germline, CDR1 is DFQATT and CDR2 is SNEGSKA (reference sequence). This CDR3 comprises 14 residues. This CDR3 reads CSASQLRPNTEAFF. The CDR3 coding sequence is TGCAGTGCTAGTCAACTACGACCGAACACTGAAGCTTTCTTT.

At least ten counts were recorded for this clonotype. CDR3 residues: CASLRGQLTGELFF. The CDR3 region has the DNA TGTGCCAGCCTCCGAGGTCAGCTCACCGGGGAGCTGTTTTTT. V and J are TRBV19 and TRBJ2-2, with D hard to call. V was clipped by 9 bases and J by 4 bases, with 15 bases between them. The germline CDR1 and CDR2 sequences are LNHDA and SQIVND (reference sequence). The CDR3 is 14 residues long.

There are many counts of this clonotype. V usage is TRBV5-1 and J usage is TRBJ1-1; the D is unclear. Looked up from germline, CDR1 is SGHRS and CDR2 is YFSETQ. Between the trimmed V and J ends, which lost 3 bases and 3 bases, there was a span of 12 bases. The CDR3 consists of 14 residues. The CDR3 DNA is TGCGCCAGCAGCTCGGCATCGGTGGACACTGAAGCTTTCTTT. Translated: CASSSASVDTEAFF.

This chain connects TRBV10-3 to TRBJ1-1; D perhaps matches TRBD1 (5 bases). The CDR3 totals 12 residues. V was trimmed by 6 bases and J by 3 bases, leaving 8 bases between them. Germline V gene lookup returns CDR1 ENHRY and CDR2 SYGVKD. In DNA, the CDR3 is TGTGCCATCAGCCCGACAGACACTGAAGCTTTCTTT. It specifies CAISPTDTEAFF.

This clonotype was seen many times. The V gene is TRBV5-1, the J gene TRBJ2-3; D call uncertain. V dropped 0 bases and J dropped 2 bases, with 4 bases sitting between them. CDR3 length: 13 amino acids. Per germline, CDR1 SGHRS and CDR2 YFSETQ. This CDR3 reads CASSLVVTDTQYF. Written as DNA, the CDR3 is TGCGCCAGCAGCTTGGTCGTCACAGATACGCAGTATTTT.

This clonotype appeared many times. The chain carries TRBV5-1 and TRBJ1-4; TRBD1 is a possible D gene (6 bases). CDR3 length equals 14 residues. V was shortened by 6 bases and J by 14 bases, with 23 bases between the two germline ends. Germline V gene data show CDR1 as SGHRS and CDR2 as YFSETQ. CDR3 amino acids: CASKEATGRKTLFF. Here the CDR3 DNA reads TGCGCCAGCAAGGAAGCGACAGGCAGAAAAACGCTGTTTTTT.

This clonotype has a single count. Since a much larger clone is just one base distant, this may be a read error. The chain employs TRBV5-1 and TRBJ1-4, with 9 bases aligning to TRBD1. The length of the CDR3 is 15 residues. Germline CDR1 SGHRS, CDR2 YFSETQ. After removal of 5 bases from V and 6 bases from J, the junction contained 8 bases not matched to a gene. The CDR3 region is CASRPSRTGDEKLFF. In nucleotides, the CDR3 is TGCGCCAGCAGGCCTTCCCGGACAGGGGATGAAAAACTGTTTTTT.

The rearrangement links TRBV12-3 or TRBV12-4 to TRBJ1-2, with D possibly matching TRBD1 (5 bases). V was cut by 4 bases and J by 4 bases, with 13 bases left in between. The CDR3 is 14 residues long. CDR3 residues: CASSCTGVFYGYTF. CDR3 in DNA: TGTGCCAGCAGTTGCACGGGGGTTTTCTATGGCTACACCTTC.

A remark on this clonotype: A read error may explain this, as a much larger clone is one base away. The chain has TRBV7-6 and TRBJ1-2; the D is unclear. The CDR3 is made up of 13 amino acids. V lost 0 bases and J 6 bases, leaving 8 bases between the germline ends. Germline V gene data show CDR1 as SGHVS and CDR2 as FNYEAQ. The CDR3 sequence is CASSLAPDNGYTF. CDR3 in DNA: TGTGCCAGCAGCTTAGCTCCAGACAATGGCTACACCTTC.

In its sample, this clonotype was seen many times. The V and J genes are TRBV24-1 and TRBJ1-2; a weak D match, TRBD1 (6 bases). The CDR3 totals 15 residues. Trimming took off 9 bases at V and 8 bases at J, with 24 bases between the two ends. Germline CDR1 and CDR2: KGHDR and SFDVKD. The CDR3 DNA sequence: TGTGCCACCCCTAGGATACTTTGGGGGCGCGGAGGCTACACCTTC. Its translation: CATPRILWGRGGYTF.

This clonotype came up many times. The chain has TRBV21-1 and TRBJ2-1; no DNA check was done on the table's D call, TRBD2. TRBV21-1 is a known pseudogene. The CDR3 has 16 residues. As DNA, the CDR3 is TGTGCCAGCAGCCCTCGGGCTAGCGGGGGGACCAATGAGCAGTTCTTC. This codes for CASSPRASGGTNEQFF.

There are many counts of this clonotype. This chain joins TRBV6-1 and TRBJ1-2, with D possibly being TRBD1 (6 bases). Trimming cost V 1 base and J 4 bases, with 13 bases left between them. This CDR3 region has 15 residues. Germline values: CDR1 MNHNS, CDR2 SASEGT. Here the CDR3 reads CASSEVGGAGYGYTF. The CDR3 DNA sequence: TGTGCCAGCAGTGAAGTTGGGGGGGCCGGCTATGGCTACACCTTC.

Comment on this clonotype: The conserved phenylalanine or tryptophan is not found at the CDR3 terminus, so this likely reflects a read error. This chain uses TRBV3-1 with TRBJ1-1; no firm D call. V gave up 1 base and J gave up 6 bases, with 15 bases separating them. There are 15 residues in the CDR3. Germline lookup yields CDR1 LGHDT and CDR2 YNNKEL (reference sequence). The CDR3 region is CASSQVPVRYSEAFS. The CDR3 DNA sequence: TGTGCCAGCAGCCAAGTACCGGTGAGGTACTCTGAAGCTTTCTCT.

This clonotype was observed at least ten times. The gene calls are TRBV20-1 and TRBJ2-5, with D possibly called TRBD1 or TRBD2 (6 bases each). The length of the CDR3 is 13 residues. Germline loops: CDR1 DFQATT, CDR2 SNEGSKA (reference sequence). V was trimmed by 3 bases and J by 5 bases, leaving 13 bases between them. CDR3 amino acids: CSASSGGEETQYF. CDR3 DNA sequence: TGCAGTGCTAGTTCCGGGGGCGAGGAGACCCAGTACTTC.

This clonotype was counted ten times or more. The genes are TRBV12-3 or TRBV12-4 and TRBJ2-3; 8 bases map to TRBD2. This CDR3 region has 15 residues. V trimming: 7 bases; J trimming: 0 bases; junction bases outside the gene matches: 6. The CDR3 nucleotides read TGTGCCAGCACCCCGGGGGGGGGTAGCACAGATACGCAGTATTTT. This gives the protein CASTPGGGSTDTQYF.

This clonotype was seen ten or more times. V is TRBV5-6 and J is TRBJ1-6, with 8 bases that match TRBD1. CDR1 is SGHDT, CDR2 YYEEEE, per germline. This CDR3 is built from 15 residues. Trimming took 4 bases from V and 9 from J; bases not matched to a gene: 9. The CDR3 here is CASSGRQGFGSPLHF. The CDR3 bases are TGTGCCAGCAGCGGAAGACAGGGGTTCGGTTCACCCCTCCACTTT. Full variable domain (missing parts from reference TRBV5-6 and TRBJ1-6): DAGVTQSPTHLIKTRGQQVTLRCSPKSGHDTVSWYQQALGQGPQFIFQYYEEEERQRGNFPDRFSGHQFPNYSSELNVNALLLGDSALYLCASSGRQGFGSPLHFGNGTRLTVT.

This clonotype has at least ten counts. The chain carries TRBV4-1 and TRBJ1-5, with 7 bases fitting TRBD1. Germline V lookup: CDR1 MGHRA, CDR2 YSYEKL. J gave up 5 bases and V 3 bases, and 13 bases lay outside the gene matches. The CDR3 covers 17 residues. The CDR3 sequence: CASSQGRQGLRHQPQHF. CDR3 sequence (DNA): TGCGCCAGCAGCCAGGGACGACAGGGTTTACGCCATCAGCCCCAGCATTTT.

This clonotype showed up many times. V gene TRBV6-5 combines with J gene TRBJ1-2, with TRBD1 identical over 10 bases. The CDR3 covers 13 residues. The V gene's germline CDR1 is MNHEY and CDR2 SVGAGI. The junction had 8 bases not matched to a gene; V was cut back by 8 bases and J by 8 bases. CDR3 DNA: TGTGCCAGCCAGCCGGGACAGGGGTGGGGCTACACCTTC. It yields the protein CASQPGQGWGYTF.

This clonotype was seen many times. This chain joins TRBV5-1 and TRBJ1-3; D call uncertain. The V and J ends lost 2 bases and 2 bases respectively, with 14 bases between them. CDR1 SGHRS and CDR2 YFSETQ come from the germline V gene. The CDR3 contains 16 residues. As DNA, the CDR3 is TGCGCCAGCAGCTTTACCGGGGTTCGGGCTGGAAACACCATATATTTT. This codes for CASSFTGVRAGNTIYF.